This record concerns one T cell receptor (beta chain) sequence. MiXCR, run by TCRdb on the 5' RACE reads, gives a single entry per CDR3 protein. The data show more than 400,000 distinct CDR3 sequences, around 15% seen once. These data are taken from a study of identical twins. The same data also went into a second study, on yellow fever vaccine responses in identical twins.

This receptor was taken from a woman in her late teens or twenties in good health. Sequencing was performed on CD4+ T cells sorted from blood.

The CDR3 loop is CASSPRTLAGVSYNEQFF. Here the CDR3 DNA reads TGTGCCAGCAGCCCCCGGACTTTAGCGGGAGTAAGCTACAATGAGCAGTTCTTC. The chain is built from TRBV11-2 and TRBJ2-1; 9 nucleotides agree with TRBD2. Germline CDR1 is SGHAT and CDR2 is FQNNGV. The junction had 14 bases not matched to a gene; V was cut back by 5 bases and J by 3 bases. The length of the CDR3 is 18 residues.